Listed here are 13 T cell receptor beta chains from one sample, sequenced in a study of blood T cell repertoires in COVID-19. Profiling relied on immunoSEQ multiplex PCR, and the TCRdb table lists in-frame clones only, not all of them. This table holds around 140,000 clones, nearly 70% found once. Sequencing input: peripheral blood. The receptors originated from a woman in her seventies with acute or convalescent COVID-19.

This sequence joins TRBV10-3 and TRBJ2-2; 7 bases fit TRBD1. Losses at the gene ends were 4 bases for V and 4 bases for J; bases not matched to a gene: 6. Per the germline V gene, CDR1 is ENHRY and CDR2 is SYGVKD. The length of the CDR3 is 15 residues. This CDR3 is CAISGQGRGTGELFF. In nucleotides, the CDR3 is TGTGCCATCAGTGGACAGGGAAGGGGCACCGGGGAGCTGTTTTTT.

The V call is TRBV19, the J call TRBJ1-5, with D possibly matching TRBD1 (5 bases). Looked up from germline, CDR1 is LNHDA and CDR2 is SQIVND (reference sequence). The CDR3 spans 14 residues. V was shortened by 5 bases and J by 3 bases, with 11 bases between the two germline ends. The CDR3 region is CASSGRDFNQPQHF. The CDR3 DNA sequence: TGTGCCAGTAGTGGCCGGGACTTCAATCAGCCCCAGCATTTT.

V is TRBV7-8 and J is TRBJ1-5; maybe TRBD1 (6 bases). Trimming removed 3 bases at V and 8 bases at J, with 11 bases between. This CDR3 comprises 13 residues. CDR1 and CDR2 (germline): SGHVS, FQNEAQ. The CDR3 bases are TGTGCCAGCAGCTTCGGGGGGCGCGAGCCCCAGCATTTT. Its translation: CASSFGGREPQHF.

There are many counts of this clone. This chain links TRBV7-2 with TRBJ2-7; D gene unclear. The CDR3 has 14 residues. CDR1 is SGHTA, CDR2 FQGNSA, per germline. Trimming pared 3 bases from V and 0 bases from J, leaving 9 bases between. The CDR3 loop is CASSFGGSSYEQYF. The CDR3 DNA sequence: TGTGCCAGCAGCTTCGGCGGAAGCTCCTACGAGCAGTACTTC.

The genes are TRBV27 and TRBJ1-2; 8 bases are shared with TRBD1. V lost 5 bases to trimming and J lost 8 bases; unmatched junction nucleotides: 7. Germline V gives CDR1 MNHEY, CDR2 SMNVEV (reference sequence). The CDR3 loop spans 13 amino acids. Here the CDR3 reads CASSPQGGAGYTF. CDR3 coding DNA: TGTGCCAGCAGTCCACAGGGGGGGGCGGGCTACACCTTC.

This clone came up a few times. V usage is TRBV14 and J usage is TRBJ1-6; no clear D gene. The CDR3 contains 14 residues. Germline V gives CDR1 SGHDN, CDR2 FVKESK. The V end lost 1 base, the J end lost 15 bases, and 16 bases lay between the germline ends. The CDR3 DNA follows: TGTGCCAGCAGCCAAGCCGGGAGGCTGGTTGGCCTCCACTTT. It codes for CASSQAGRLVGLHF.

The table lists this clone with a few counts. The J gene is TRBJ1-2, the V gene TRBV6-5, with D hard to call. The CDR3 covers 16 residues. The germline CDR1 and CDR2 sequences are MNHEY and SVGAGI. V was clipped by 2 bases and J by 6 bases, with 19 bases between them. CDR3 region: CASSYTKKGSIHGYTF. In DNA, the CDR3 is TGTGCCAGCAGTTACACCAAAAAAGGGAGTATCCATGGCTACACCTTC.

The gene calls are TRBV5-5 and TRBJ1-2; weak D call: TRBD1 (5 bases). Trimming left V 0 bases short and J 1 base short, with 7 bases between. CDR1 is SGHKS, CDR2 YYEKEE, per germline (reference sequence). This CDR3 contains 14 residues. CDR3: CASSLAGINYGYTF. CDR3 DNA: TGTGCCAGCAGCTTGGCAGGGATTAACTATGGCTACACCTTC.

The chain uses TRBV9 and TRBJ2-7; D is possibly TRBD2 (5 bases). This CDR3 comprises 13 residues. Germline V lookup: CDR1 SGDLS, CDR2 YYNGEE. The germline V and J ends were trimmed by 0 bases and 6 bases, with 10 bases remaining between them. The CDR3 here is CASSVGGLSEQYF. CDR3 DNA sequence: TGTGCCAGCAGCGTAGGAGGGCTCAGCGAGCAGTACTTC.

The chain joins TRBV7-2 to TRBJ1-6; 7 bases agree with TRBD1. This CDR3 has 16 amino acids. CDR1 SGHTA and CDR2 FQGNSA come from the germline V gene. The V and J ends lost 5 bases and 9 bases, in that order; junction bases with no gene match: 13. The CDR3 DNA reads TGTGCCAGCAGCCTCAATCAGGGGGGCTGGGGTTCACCCCTCCACTTT. It codes for CASSLNQGGWGSPLHF.

This clone turned up a few times. In the same sample, other DNA sequences code for this CDR3. The gene calls are TRBV7-2 and TRBJ1-1; D unclear. Trimming pared 4 bases from V and 0 bases from J, leaving 6 bases between. This CDR3 contains 13 residues. CDR1 and CDR2 (germline): SGHTA, FQGNSA. The CDR3 sequence: CASSSTVNTEAFF. The CDR3 bases are TGTGCCAGCAGCTCTACTGTGAACACTGAAGCTTTCTTT.

The V gene is TRBV15, the J gene TRBJ2-1; D might be TRBD1 (5 bases). The CDR3 consists of 18 residues. V was cut by 5 bases and J by 4 bases, with 24 bases left in between. Germline V gene data show CDR1 as LNHNV and CDR2 as YYDKDF (reference sequence). The chain's CDR3 is CATSRGAIPSLTYNEQFF. Written as DNA, the CDR3 is TGTGCCACCAGCCGTGGGGCTATTCCCTCTCTAACATACAATGAGCAGTTCTTC.

The chain is built from TRBV6-5 and TRBJ2-1; maybe TRBD2 (7 bases). This CDR3 is 16 amino acids long. CDR1 and CDR2 (germline): MNHEY, SVGAGI. The ends were cut back, 2 bases at V and 6 bases at J, with 17 bases in the middle. CDR3 DNA: TGTGCCAGCAGTTACGTGTTCGAGGGGGGGCCCAATGAGCAGTTCTTC. Its translation is CASSYVFEGGPNEQFF.